Listed here are 8 T cell receptor beta chains from one sample, sequenced in a study of regulatory T cells in long-lasting Graves disease. In building TCR beta libraries, iRepertoire HTBI primers were used together with Arm-PCR of CDR3 regions. TCRdb re-analysed the multiplex PCR reads in MiXCR, keeping a single row per CDR3 protein. The sample lists about 470,000 distinct CDR3 sequences; less than 25% were seen once. This sample's time point: persistent/refractory GD, antithyroid drugs over 5 years with positive TRAb. RNA isolated from PBMCs was used to make the TCR library. Sequencing was performed on peripheral blood mononuclear cells (PBMCs), taken when the disease was refractory, from a patient treated with antithyroid drugs. Receptor source: a female donor with Graves disease.

Ten or more counts support this clonotype. The CDR3 loop is CASSLLRFGGDNSPLHF. CDR3 DNA sequence: TGTGCCAGCAGCTTATTGAGGTTCGGCGGGGATAATTCACCCCTCCACTTT. The chain has TRBV11-2 and TRBJ1-6; D remains ambiguous. CDR1 and CDR2 from the germline V gene are SGHAT and FQNNGV. This CDR3 is built from 17 residues. V lost 2 bases and J lost 5, with 16 bases in between.

The V and J genes are TRBV9 and TRBJ2-5; 7 bases are a match to TRBD2. The CDR3 runs to 14 residues. Germline assignment: CDR1 SGDLS and CDR2 YYNGEE. V lost 2 bases and J lost 3; bases outside the gene matches: 4. Written as DNA, the CDR3 is TGTGCCAGCAGCGTGAGCGGGACCAAAGAGACCCAGTACTTC. Translating gives CASSVSGTKETQYF.

J is TRBJ2-3 and V is TRBV11-2; 7 bases line up with TRBD2. V shed 1 base, J shed 2 bases, and the junction held 9 bases outside the gene matches. The length of the CDR3 is 17 residues. The germline V gene encodes CDR1 SGHAT and CDR2 FQNNGV. The CDR3 DNA sequence: TGTGCCAGCAGCTTAGGTGTCGCCGGGAGGAACACAGATACGCAGTATTTT. It translates to CASSLGVAGRNTDTQYF.

This clonotype came up a few times. The CDR3, as DNA: TGTGCCAGCAGACCCACCCGTATGAGGGGGGCCAACGTCCTGACTTTC. Translation gives CASRPTRMRGANVLTF. J is TRBJ2-6 and V is TRBV4-2; D call uncertain. This CDR3 has 16 residues. V gave up 6 bases and J gave up 4 bases, with 16 bases separating them. In germline, CDR1 is LGHNA, CDR2 YNFKEQ.

This clonotype was observed a handful of times. The chain recombines TRBV6-1 with TRBJ2-7, with 9 positions matching TRBD1. The CDR3 has 13 residues. Unmatched junction bases numbered 2, after V lost 3 bases and J lost 5 bases. Germline CDR1 is MNHNS and CDR2 is SASEGT. CDR3 loop: CASSDRDRDEQYF. The CDR3 DNA follows: TGTGCCAGCAGTGACCGGGACAGGGACGAGCAGTACTTC.

The V and J genes are TRBV27 and TRBJ1-5, with D tentatively TRBD1 (5 bases). The germline V gene encodes CDR1 MNHEY and CDR2 SMNVEV (reference sequence). The CDR3 spans 15 residues. V lost 0 bases and J 2 bases, leaving 8 bases between the germline ends. The DNA of the CDR3 is TGTGCCAGCAGTTTATCGCCCAGGGGCAATCAGCCCCAGCATTTT. Translated, it gives CASSLSPRGNQPQHF.

At least ten counts were recorded for this clonotype. CDR3 in amino acids: CAWSGKPNYGYTF. For the CDR3, the DNA is TGTGCCTGGAGTGGAAAACCGAACTATGGCTACACCTTC. This chain joins TRBV30 and TRBJ1-2; D is undetermined. The germline CDR1 and CDR2 sequences are GTSNPN and SVGIG (reference sequence). Between the trimmed V and J ends, which lost 1 base and 2 bases, there was a span of 8 bases. This CDR3 has 13 amino acids.

Details on this clonotype: A single base is all that separates this from a far larger clone, so a read error is likely. The chain joins TRBV11-1 to TRBJ2-7; D remains ambiguous. The better agreement between TRBJ2-5 and the DNA end casts doubt on the J call. CDR3 length: 15 residues. Germline CDR1 is SGHAT and CDR2 is FQDESV (reference sequence). CDR3 coding DNA: TGTGCCAGCAGCTTCCGCAGAGCTTTCCCCGAGACCCAGTACTTC. Amino acid sequence: CASSFRRAFPETQYF.